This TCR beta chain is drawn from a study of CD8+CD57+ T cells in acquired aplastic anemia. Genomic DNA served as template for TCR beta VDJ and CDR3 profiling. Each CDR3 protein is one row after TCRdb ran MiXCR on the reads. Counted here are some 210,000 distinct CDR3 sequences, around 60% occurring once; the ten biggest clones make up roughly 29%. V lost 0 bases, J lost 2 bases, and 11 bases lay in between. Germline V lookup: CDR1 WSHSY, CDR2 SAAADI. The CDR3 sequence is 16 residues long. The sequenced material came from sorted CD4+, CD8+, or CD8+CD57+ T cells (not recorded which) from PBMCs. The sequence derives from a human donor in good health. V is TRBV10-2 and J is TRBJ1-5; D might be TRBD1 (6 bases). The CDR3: CASSESVGHRNQPQHF. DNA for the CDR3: TGCGCCAGCAGTGAGTCAGTGGGACATCGCAATCAGCCCCAGCATTTT.